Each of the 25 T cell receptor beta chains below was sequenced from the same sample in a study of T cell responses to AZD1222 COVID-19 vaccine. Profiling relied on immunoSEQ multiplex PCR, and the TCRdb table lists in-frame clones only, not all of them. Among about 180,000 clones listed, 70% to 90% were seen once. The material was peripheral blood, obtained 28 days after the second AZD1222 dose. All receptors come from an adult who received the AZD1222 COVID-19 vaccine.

The CDR3 sequence is CASSLAETFHEQYF. Written as DNA, the CDR3 is TGTGCCAGCAGCTTAGCCGAGACATTCCACGAGCAGTACTTC. The chain recombines TRBV7-8 with TRBJ2-7; no firm D call. V lost 0 bases, J lost 5 bases, and 11 bases lay in between. Germline V lookup: CDR1 SGHVS, CDR2 FQNEAQ. The CDR3 sequence is 14 residues long.

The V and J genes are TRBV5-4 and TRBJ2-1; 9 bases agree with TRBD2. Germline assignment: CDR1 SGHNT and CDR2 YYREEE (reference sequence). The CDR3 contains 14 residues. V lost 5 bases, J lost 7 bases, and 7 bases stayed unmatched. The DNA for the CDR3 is TGTGCCAGCAGGTCCCTAGCGGGGAAGAATGAGCAGTTCTTC. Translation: CASRSLAGKNEQFF.

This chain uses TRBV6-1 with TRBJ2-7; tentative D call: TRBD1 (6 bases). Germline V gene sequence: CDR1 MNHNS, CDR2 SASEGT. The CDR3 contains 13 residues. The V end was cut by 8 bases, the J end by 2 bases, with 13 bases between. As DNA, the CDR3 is TGTGCCAGCCTCAGGGGAGAGGCCTACGAGCAGTACTTC. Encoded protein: CASLRGEAYEQYF.

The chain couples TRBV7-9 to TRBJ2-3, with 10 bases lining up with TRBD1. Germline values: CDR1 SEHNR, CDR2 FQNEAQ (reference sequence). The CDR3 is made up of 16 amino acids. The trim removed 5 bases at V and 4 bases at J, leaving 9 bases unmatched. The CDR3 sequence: CASSRATGGEADTQYF. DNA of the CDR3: TGTGCCAGCAGCCGCGCGACAGGGGGCGAAGCAGATACGCAGTATTTT. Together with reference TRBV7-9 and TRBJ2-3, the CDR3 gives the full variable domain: DTGVSQNPRHKITKRGQNVTFRCDPISEHNRLYWYRQTLGQGPEFLTYFQNEAQLEKSRLLSDRFSAERPKGSFSTLEIQRTEQGDSAMYLCASSRATGGEADTQYFGPGTRLTVL.

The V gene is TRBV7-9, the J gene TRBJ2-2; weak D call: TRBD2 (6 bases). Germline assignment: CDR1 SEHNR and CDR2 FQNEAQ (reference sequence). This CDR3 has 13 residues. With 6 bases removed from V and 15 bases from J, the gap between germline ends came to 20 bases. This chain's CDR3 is CASSPHGGIAVFF. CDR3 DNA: TGTGCCAGCAGTCCCCACGGGGGAATTGCTGTGTTTTTT. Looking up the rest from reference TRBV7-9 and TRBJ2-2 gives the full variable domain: DTGVSQNPRHKITKRGQNVTFRCDPISEHNRLYWYRQTLGQGPEFLTYFQNEAQLEKSRLLSDRFSAERPKGSFSTLEIQRTEQGDSAMYLCASSPHGGIAVFFGEGSRLTVL.

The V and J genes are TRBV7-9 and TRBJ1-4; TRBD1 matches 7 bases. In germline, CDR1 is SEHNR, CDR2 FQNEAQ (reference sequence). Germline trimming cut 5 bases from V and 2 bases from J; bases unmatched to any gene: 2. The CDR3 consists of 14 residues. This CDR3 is CASSQTGTNEKLFF. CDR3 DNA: TGTGCCAGCAGCCAGACAGGGACTAATGAAAAACTGTTTTTT.

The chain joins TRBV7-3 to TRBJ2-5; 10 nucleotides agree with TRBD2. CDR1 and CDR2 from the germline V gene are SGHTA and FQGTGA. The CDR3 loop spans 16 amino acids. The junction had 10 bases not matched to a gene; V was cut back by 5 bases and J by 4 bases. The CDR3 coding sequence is TGTGCCAGCAGCCCGTCAAGCGGGGGGGCTGGAGAGACCCAGTACTTC. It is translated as CASSPSSGGAGETQYF. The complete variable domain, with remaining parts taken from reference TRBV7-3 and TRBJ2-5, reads GAGVSQTPSNKVTEKGKYVELRCDPISGHTALYWYRQSLGQGPEFLIYFQGTGAADDSGLPNDRFFAVRPEGSVSTLKIQRTERGDSAVYLCASSPSSGGAGETQYFGPGTRLLVL.

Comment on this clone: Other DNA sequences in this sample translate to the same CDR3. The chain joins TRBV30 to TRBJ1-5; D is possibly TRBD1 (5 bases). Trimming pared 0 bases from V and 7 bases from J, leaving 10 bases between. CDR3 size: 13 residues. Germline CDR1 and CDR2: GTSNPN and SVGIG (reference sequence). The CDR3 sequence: CAWSVGGDQPQHF. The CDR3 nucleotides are TGTGCCTGGAGTGTCGGGGGAGACCAGCCCCAGCATTTT.

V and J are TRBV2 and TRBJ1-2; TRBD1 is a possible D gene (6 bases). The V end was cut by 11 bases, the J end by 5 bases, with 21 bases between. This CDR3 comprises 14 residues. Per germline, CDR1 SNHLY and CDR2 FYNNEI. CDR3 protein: CASAVEGHGYGYTF. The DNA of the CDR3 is TGTGCCTCAGCAGTAGAGGGACACGGGTATGGCTACACCTTC. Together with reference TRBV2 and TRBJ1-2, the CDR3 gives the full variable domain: EPEVTQTPSHQVTQMGQEVILRCVPISNHLYFYWYRQILGQKVEFLVSFYNNEISEKSEIFDDQFSVERPDGSNFTLKIRSTKLEDSAMYFCASAVEGHGYGYTFGSGTRLTVV.

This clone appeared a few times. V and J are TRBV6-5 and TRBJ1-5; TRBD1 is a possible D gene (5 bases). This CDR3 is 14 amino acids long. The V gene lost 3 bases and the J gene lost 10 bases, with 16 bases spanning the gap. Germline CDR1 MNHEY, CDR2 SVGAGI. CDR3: CASSYGGPGGPQHF. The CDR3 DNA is TGTGCCAGCAGTTATGGGGGACCCGGCGGTCCCCAGCATTTT.

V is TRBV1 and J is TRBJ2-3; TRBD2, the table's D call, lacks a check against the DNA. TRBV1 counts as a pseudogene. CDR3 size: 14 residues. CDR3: CTSSRLAGTDTQYF. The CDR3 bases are TGCACCAGCAGCCGACTAGCCGGCACAGATACGCAGTATTTT.

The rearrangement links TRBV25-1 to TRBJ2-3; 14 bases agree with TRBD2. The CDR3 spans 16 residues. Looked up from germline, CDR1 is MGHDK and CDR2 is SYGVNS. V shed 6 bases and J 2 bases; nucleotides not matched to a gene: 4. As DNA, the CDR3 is TGTGCCAGCAGCCGGACTAGCGGGGGGACCACAGATACGCAGTATTTT. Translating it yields CASSRTSGGTTDTQYF.

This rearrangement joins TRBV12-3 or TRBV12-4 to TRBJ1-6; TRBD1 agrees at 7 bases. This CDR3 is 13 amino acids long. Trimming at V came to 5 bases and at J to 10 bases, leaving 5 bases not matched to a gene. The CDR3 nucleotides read TGTGCCAGCAGTCCCTACAGGGGATCACCCCTCCACTTT. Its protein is CASSPYRGSPLHF.

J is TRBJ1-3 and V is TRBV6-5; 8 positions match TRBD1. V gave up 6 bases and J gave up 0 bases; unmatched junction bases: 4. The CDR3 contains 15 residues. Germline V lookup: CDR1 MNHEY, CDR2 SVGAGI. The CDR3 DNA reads TGTGCCAGCAGCCGAGGGACAGGCTCTGGAAACACCATATATTTT. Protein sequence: CASSRGTGSGNTIYF.

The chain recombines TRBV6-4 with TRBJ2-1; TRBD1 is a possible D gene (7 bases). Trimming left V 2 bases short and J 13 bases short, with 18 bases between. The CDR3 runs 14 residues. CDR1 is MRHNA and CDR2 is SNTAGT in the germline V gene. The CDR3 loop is CASSDQSVRGAQFF. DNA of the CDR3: TGTGCCAGCAGTGACCAGAGCGTCAGGGGGGCCCAGTTCTTC.

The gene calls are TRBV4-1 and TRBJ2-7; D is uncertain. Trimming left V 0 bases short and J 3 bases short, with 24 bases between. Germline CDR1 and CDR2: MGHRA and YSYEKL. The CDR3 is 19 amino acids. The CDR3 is CASSQEDGRSTGQIYEQYF. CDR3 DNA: TGCGCCAGCAGCCAAGAAGATGGCAGGTCCACGGGCCAAATCTACGAGCAGTACTTC.

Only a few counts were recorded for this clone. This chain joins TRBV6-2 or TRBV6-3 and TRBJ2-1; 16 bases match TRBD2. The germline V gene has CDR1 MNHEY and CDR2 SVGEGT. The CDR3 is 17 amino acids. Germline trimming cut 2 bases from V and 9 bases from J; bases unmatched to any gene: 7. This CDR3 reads CASSYAPGLAGGTEQFF. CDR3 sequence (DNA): TGTGCCAGCAGTTACGCGCCGGGACTAGCGGGGGGGACTGAGCAGTTCTTC.

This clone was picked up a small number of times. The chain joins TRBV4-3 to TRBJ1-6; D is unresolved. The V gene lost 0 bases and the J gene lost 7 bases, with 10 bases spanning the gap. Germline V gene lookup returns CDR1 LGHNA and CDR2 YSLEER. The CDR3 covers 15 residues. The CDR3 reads CASSQDIKRNSPLHF. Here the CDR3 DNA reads TGCGCCAGCAGCCAAGACATTAAGAGGAATTCACCCCTCCACTTT.

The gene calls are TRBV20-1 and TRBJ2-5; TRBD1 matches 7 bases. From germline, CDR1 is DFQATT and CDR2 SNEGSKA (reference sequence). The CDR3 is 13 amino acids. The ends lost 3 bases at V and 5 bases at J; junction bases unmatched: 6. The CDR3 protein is CSASKGAQETQYF. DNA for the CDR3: TGCAGTGCTAGTAAGGGGGCTCAGGAGACCCAGTACTTC.

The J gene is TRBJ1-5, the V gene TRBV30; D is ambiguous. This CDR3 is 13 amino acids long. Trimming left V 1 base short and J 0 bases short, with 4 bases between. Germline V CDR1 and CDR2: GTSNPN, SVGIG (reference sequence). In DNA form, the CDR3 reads TGTGCCTGGAGTGACAGTAGCAATCAGCCCCAGCATTTT. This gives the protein CAWSDSSNQPQHF.

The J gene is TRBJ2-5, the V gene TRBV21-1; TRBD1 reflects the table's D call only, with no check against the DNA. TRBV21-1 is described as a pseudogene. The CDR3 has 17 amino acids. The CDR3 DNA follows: TGTGCCAGCAGCAAGGGGCCGGTGAATCTGAAAAAAGAGACCCAGTACTTC. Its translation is CASSKGPVNLKKETQYF.

The CDR3, as DNA: TGTGCCATGCGGGCAGGGGGCGTAGGTCGGTATGGCTACACCTTC. Translation: CAMRAGGVGRYGYTF. The chain recombines TRBV5-4 with TRBJ1-2; TRBD1 aligns across 8 bases. Looked up from germline, CDR1 is SGHNT and CDR2 is YYREEE (reference sequence). CDR3 size: 15 residues. V gave up 9 bases and J gave up 5 bases; unmatched junction bases: 15.

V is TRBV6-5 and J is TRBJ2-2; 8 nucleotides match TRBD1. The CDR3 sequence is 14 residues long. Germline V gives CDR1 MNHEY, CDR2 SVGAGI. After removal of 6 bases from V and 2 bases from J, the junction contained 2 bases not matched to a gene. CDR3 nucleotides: TGTGCCAGCAGGGGACAGGTTAACACCGGGGAGCTGTTTTTT. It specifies CASRGQVNTGELFF.

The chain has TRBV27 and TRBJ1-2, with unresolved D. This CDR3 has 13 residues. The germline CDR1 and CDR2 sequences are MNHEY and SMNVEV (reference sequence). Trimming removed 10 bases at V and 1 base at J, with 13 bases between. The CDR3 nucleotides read TGTGCCACATCGTCACACAATAACTATGGCTACACCTTC. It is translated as CATSSHNNYGYTF.

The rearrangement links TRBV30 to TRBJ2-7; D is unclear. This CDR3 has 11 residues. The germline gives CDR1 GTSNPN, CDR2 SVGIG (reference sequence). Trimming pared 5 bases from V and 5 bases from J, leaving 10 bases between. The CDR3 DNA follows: TGTGCCTGGGCCGGGTTCAACGAGCAGTACTTC. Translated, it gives CAWAGFNEQYF.